This T cell receptor (beta chain) was captured by sequencing in a study of blood T cell repertoires in COVID-19. Study-wide background: Researchers got acute and convalescent COVID-19 samples from the United States, Italy and Spain. PBMCs, B-cell-depleted T cells, or T cells were the source of the cDNA or gDNA that made up the material.

The count of this clone is one. Germline lookup yields CDR1 MNHEY and CDR2 SVGAGI. J was trimmed by 5 bases and V by 4 bases; bases with no gene match: 4. The CDR3 runs 13 residues. Study processing details: Reference gene primers were amplified, and this amplification served to estimate nucleated cell counts. The method was immunoSEQ multiplex PCR; TCRdb's version includes in-frame clones alone and lacks a portion of them. V and J calls and clone size are copied from that table; D and trimming were computed from the DNA. The table lists under 300,000 clones, around 80% of them singletons. Source material: peripheral blood. The chain links TRBV6-5 to TRBJ1-2; TRBD1 matches 7 bases. The sequence came from a man in his forties who had recovered from COVID-19. The CDR3 coding sequence is TGTGCCAGCAGTTCCCCAGGGGGGTATGGCTACACCTTC. Its translation: CASSSPGGYGYTF.